The T cell receptor (beta chain) described here comes from a study of T cells in Graves' hyperthyroidism and ophthalmopathy. The CDR3 regions of TCR beta were amplified from RNA transcripts. A set of HTBI primers served as the primers for a first-round RT-PCR of the TCR CDR3. MiXCR, applied by TCRdb to the multiplex PCR reads, yields one record per CDR3 protein. This table has hundreds of thousands of distinct CDR3 sequences, 15% to 17% appearing once. The CDR3 covers 11 residues. The V gene lost 5 bases and the J gene lost 5 bases, with 5 bases spanning the gap. CDR1 SGHNT and CDR2 YYREEE come from the germline V gene (reference sequence). This clonotype was detected many times.

This TCR was recovered from a young woman with Graves' hyperthyroidism. The specimen was blood. This chain links TRBV5-4 with TRBJ2-1; D gene ambiguous. The CDR3 here is CASSSNNEQFF. The CDR3, as DNA: TGTGCCAGCAGTTCAAACAATGAGCAGTTCTTC.